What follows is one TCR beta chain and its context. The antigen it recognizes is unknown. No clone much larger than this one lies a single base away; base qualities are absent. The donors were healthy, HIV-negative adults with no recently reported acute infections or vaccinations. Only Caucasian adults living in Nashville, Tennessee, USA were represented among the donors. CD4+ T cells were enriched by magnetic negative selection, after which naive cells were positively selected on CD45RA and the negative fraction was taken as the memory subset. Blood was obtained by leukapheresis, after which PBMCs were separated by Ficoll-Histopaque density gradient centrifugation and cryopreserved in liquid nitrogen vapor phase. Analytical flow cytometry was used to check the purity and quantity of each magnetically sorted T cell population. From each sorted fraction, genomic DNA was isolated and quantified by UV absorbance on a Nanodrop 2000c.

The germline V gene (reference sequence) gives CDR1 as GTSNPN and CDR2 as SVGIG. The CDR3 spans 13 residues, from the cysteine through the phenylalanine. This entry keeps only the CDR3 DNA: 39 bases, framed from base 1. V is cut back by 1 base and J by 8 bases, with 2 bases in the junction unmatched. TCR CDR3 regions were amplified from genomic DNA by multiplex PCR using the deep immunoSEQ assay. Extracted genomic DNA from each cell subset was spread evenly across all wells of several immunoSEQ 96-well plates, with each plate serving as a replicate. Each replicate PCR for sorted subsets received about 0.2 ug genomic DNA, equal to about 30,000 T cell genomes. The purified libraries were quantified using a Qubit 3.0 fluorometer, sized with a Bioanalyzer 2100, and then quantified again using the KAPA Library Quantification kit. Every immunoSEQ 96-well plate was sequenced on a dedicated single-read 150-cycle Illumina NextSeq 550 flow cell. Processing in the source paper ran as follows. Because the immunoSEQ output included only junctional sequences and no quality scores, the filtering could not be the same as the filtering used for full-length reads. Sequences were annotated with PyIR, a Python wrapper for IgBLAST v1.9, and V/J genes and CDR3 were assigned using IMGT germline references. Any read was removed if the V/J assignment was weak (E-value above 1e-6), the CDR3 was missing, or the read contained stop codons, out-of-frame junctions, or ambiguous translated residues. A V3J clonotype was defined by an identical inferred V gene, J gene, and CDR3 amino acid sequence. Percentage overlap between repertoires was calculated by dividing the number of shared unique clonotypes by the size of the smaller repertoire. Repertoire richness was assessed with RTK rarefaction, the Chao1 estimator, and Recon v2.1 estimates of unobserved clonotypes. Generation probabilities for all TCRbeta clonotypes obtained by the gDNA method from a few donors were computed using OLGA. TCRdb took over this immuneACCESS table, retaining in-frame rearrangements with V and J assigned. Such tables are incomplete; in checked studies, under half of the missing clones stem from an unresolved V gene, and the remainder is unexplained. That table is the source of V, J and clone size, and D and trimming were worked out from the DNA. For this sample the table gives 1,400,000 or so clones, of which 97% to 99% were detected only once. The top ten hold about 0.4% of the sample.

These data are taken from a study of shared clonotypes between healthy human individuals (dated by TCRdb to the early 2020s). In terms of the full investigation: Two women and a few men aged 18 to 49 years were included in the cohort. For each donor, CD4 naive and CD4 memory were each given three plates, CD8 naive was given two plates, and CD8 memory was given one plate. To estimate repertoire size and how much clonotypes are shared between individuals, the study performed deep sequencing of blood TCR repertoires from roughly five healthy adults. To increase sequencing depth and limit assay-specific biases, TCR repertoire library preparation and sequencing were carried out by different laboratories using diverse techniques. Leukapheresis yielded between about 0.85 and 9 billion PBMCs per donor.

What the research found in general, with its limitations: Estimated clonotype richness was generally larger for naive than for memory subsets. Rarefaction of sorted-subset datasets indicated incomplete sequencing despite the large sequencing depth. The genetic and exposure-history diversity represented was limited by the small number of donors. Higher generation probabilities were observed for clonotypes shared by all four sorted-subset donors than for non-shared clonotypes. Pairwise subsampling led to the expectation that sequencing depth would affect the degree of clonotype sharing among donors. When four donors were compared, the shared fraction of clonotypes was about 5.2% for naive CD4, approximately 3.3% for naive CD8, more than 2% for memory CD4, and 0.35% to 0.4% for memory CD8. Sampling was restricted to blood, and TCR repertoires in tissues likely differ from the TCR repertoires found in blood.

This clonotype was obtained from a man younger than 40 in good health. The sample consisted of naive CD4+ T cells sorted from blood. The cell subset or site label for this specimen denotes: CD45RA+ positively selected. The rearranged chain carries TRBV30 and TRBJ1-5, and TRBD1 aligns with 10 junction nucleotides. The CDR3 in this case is CAWSGQGAKPQHF. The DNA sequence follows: TGTGCCTGGAGTGGACAGGGGGCAAAGCCCCAGCATTTT.